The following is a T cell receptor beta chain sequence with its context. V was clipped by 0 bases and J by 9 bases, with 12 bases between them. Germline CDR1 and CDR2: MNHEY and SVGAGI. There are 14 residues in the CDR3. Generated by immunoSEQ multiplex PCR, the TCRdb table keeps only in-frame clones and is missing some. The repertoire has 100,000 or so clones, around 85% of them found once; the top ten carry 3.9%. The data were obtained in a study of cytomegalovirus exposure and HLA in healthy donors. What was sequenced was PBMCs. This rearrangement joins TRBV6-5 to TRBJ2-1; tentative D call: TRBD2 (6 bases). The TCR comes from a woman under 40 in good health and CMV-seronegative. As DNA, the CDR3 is TGTGCCAGCAGTTACTCGGGACTTCTGCGTGAGCAGTTCTTC. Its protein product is CASSYSGLLREQFF.